Listed below are T cell receptor beta chains from one sample, sequenced in a study of technical replicates of blood from a handful of donors. The protocol was immunoSEQ multiplex PCR, while the TCRdb copy is restricted to in-frame clones and leaves out a portion. The repertoire has 74,000 or so clones, roughly 96% of them found once; the top ten carry roughly 0.34%. Sequencing input: T cells isolated from PBMCs. These receptors came from a human donor in good health. Both conserved end residues are part of each CDR3. The D gene is left open where the match is weak. Not every row has a clone size; where given, it reads once, few, many or a size class.

clone size	V gene	D gene	J gene	CDR3 DNA	CDR3 protein
.	TRBV6-5	TRBD1	TRBJ1-2	TGTGCCAGCAGAAGGGGACAGGCTGTCTATGGCTACACCTTC	CASRRGQAVYGYTF
.	TRBV29-1	.	TRBJ2-7	TGCAGCGTTGTCTTGGCGGGCAGCGCCTACGAGCAGTACTTC	CSVVLAGSAYEQYF
.	TRBV6-1	TRBD1	TRBJ1-5	TGTGCCAGCAGCTACAGGGGCGCGAGCAATCAGCCCCAGCATTTT	CASSYRGASNQPQHF
.	TRBV7-2	TRBD2	TRBJ2-7	TGTGCCAGCAGCTTAGGAGCGGGAGCCGAGCAGTACTTC	CASSLGAGAEQYF
.	TRBV6-1	.	TRBJ1-2	TGTGCCAGCAGAATCTATCAGGGAGGGGACTATGGCTACACCTTC	CASRIYQGGDYGYTF
.	TRBV15	TRBD1	TRBJ1-5	TGTGCCACCAGCAGACCGGGACAGGGGGCTTTGCAGCCCCAGCATTTT	CATSRPGQGALQPQHF
.	TRBV27	.	TRBJ1-5	TGTGCCAGCAGCGAGCGGGGGGGGAGGCAGCCCCAGCATTTT	CASSERGGRQPQHF
few	TRBV19	.	TRBJ1-2	TGTGCCAGTACTGGAGGATTTGGGATCTATGGCTACACCTTC	CASTGGFGIYGYTF
.	TRBV6-1	.	TRBJ2-7	TGTGCCAGCAGGGTAGACAGGTCCAATGAGCAGTACTTC	CASRVDRSNEQYF
.	TRBV7-6	.	TRBJ2-7	TGTGCCAGCAGCTTAGCGGACACCTACGAGCAGTACTTC	CASSLADTYEQYF
.	TRBV5-1	.	TRBJ2-2	TGCGCCAGCAGCTCAACCACAGTTACCGGGGAGCTGTTTTTT	CASSSTTVTGELFF
.	TRBV10-3	.	TRBJ2-3	TGTGCCATCAGTGAACAGGGTGGGATTAGCACAGATACGCAGTATTTT	CAISEQGGISTDTQYF
.	TRBV21-1	.	TRBJ2-1	TGTGCCAGCAGCACTGTACTAGAGAACGATGAGCAGTTCTTC	CASSTVLENDEQFF
.	TRBV13	TRBD1	TRBJ2-3	TGTGCCAGCAGCCCACAAATCGGGACAGGGGTGACAGATACGCAGTATTTT	CASSPQIGTGVTDTQYF
.	TRBV27	.	TRBJ2-7	TGTGCCAGCAGTTTAAATTCGGGTTTCGAGCAGTACTTC	CASSLNSGFEQYF
.	TRBV5-6	.	TRBJ1-1	TGTGCCAGCAGCTTCTATAGCACTGAAGCTTTCTTT	CASSFYSTEAFF
.	TRBV5-1	.	TRBJ1-1	TGCGCCAGCAGCTTGGCCTTGGGGCGCGTGAACACTGAAGCTTTCTTT	CASSLALGRVNTEAFF
few	TRBV2	TRBD1	TRBJ1-3	TGTGCCAGCAGTGACCTGACAGGGGAGTCTGGTGTTGGAAACACCATATATTTT	CASSDLTGESGVGNTIYF
.	TRBV13	TRBD2	TRBJ2-1	TGTGCCAGCACCCCCAGCGGGAGGCCATACAATGAGCAGTTCTTC	CASTPSGRPYNEQFF
.	TRBV2	.	TRBJ1-5	TGTGCCAGCAGTGAAATCCGGTATAGCAATCAGCCCCAGCATTTT	CASSEIRYSNQPQHF
.	TRBV4-3	TRBD1	TRBJ2-7	TGCGCCAGCAGCCAAGATGGGGACAGGGGCTACGAGCAGTACTTC	CASSQDGDRGYEQYF
.	TRBV2	.	TRBJ2-7	TGTGCCAGCAGTGTAGAGACTACCACCTACGAGCAGTACTTC	CASSVETTTYEQYF
.	TRBV5-1	TRBD1	TRBJ1-2	TGCGCCAGCAGCCCCCGAAGCAGGGGGACCAACTATGGCTACACCTTC	CASSPRSRGTNYGYTF
.	TRBV19	.	TRBJ2-3	TGTGCCAGTAGTATGACCGGCCCGGCGGCCACTAGCACAGATACGCAGTATTTT	CASSMTGPAATSTDTQYF
.	TRBV10-3	.	TRBJ1-1	TGTGCCATCAGCGCAGGGCTGAACACTGAAGCTTTCTTT	CAISAGLNTEAFF
.	TRBV28	TRBD1	TRBJ1-1	TGTGCCAGCAGCTCACAGGGGACAGGGCTCGCTTTCTTT	CASSSQGTGLAFF
.	TRBV2	.	TRBJ1-5	TGTGCCAGCATCTTGCTCCCAGGGGGCAATCAGCCCCAGCATTTT	CASILLPGGNQPQHF
.	TRBV29-1	.	TRBJ2-6	TGCAGCGTTCTTAGGACAGCTCTTTCTGGGGCCAACGTCCTGACTTTC	CSVLRTALSGANVLTF
.	TRBV1	.	TRBJ2-3	TGCACCAGCAGCCAAGATCTCCTAGCGACTAGCACAGATACGCAGTATTTT	CTSSQDLLATSTDTQYF
.	TRBV20-1	.	TRBJ1-1	TGCAGTGCACCCGACAGGGAAGCTTTCTTT	CSAPDREAFF
.	TRBV2	.	TRBJ2-3	TGTGCCAGCAGTGACTGGCGGCCCACAGATACGCAGTATTTT	CASSDWRPTDTQYF
.	TRBV6-4	.	TRBJ1-1	TGTGCCAGCAGTGAATTCTCCCACGGGAACACTGAAGCTTTCTTT	CASSEFSHGNTEAFF
.	TRBV4-1	.	TRBJ2-7	TGCGCCAGCAGCTATCCAACACAGGGTCGCGAGCAGTACTTC	CASSYPTQGREQYF
.	TRBV25-1	.	TRBJ1-5	TGTGCCAGCAGTGGGCCCGGGGAGTATCAGCCCCAGCATTTT	CASSGPGEYQPQHF
.	TRBV19	TRBD1	TRBJ1-2	TGTGCCAGTAGTATAGATGACAGGGCTGGCTACACCTTC	CASSIDDRAGYTF
.	TRBV16	.	TRBJ2-7	TGTGCCAGCAGCCAGCAGGGGAGCAGCGAGCAGTACTTC	CASSQQGSSEQYF
.	TRBV13	.	TRBJ2-1	TGTGCCAGCAGTTCGCCGGGACTCTTCTACAATGAGCAGTTCTTC	CASSSPGLFYNEQFF
.	TRBV6-5	TRBD2	TRBJ2-1	TGTGCCAGCAGTTACTCACTAGCGGGAGCCTCCGAGCAGTTCTTC	CASSYSLAGASEQFF
.	TRBV27	.	TRBJ2-5	TGTGCCAGCAGTTGGCCAGGCCAAGAGACCCAGTACTTC	CASSWPGQETQYF
.	TRBV28	.	TRBJ1-2	TGTGCCAGCCAGGGGAAAGGTGGCTACACCTTC	CASQGKGGYTF
once	TRBV7-2	TRBD2	TRBJ2-3	TGTGCCAGCAGCTTTGGGACTAGCGGGAGCGAGGAAGATACGCAGTATTTT	CASSFGTSGSEEDTQYF
.	TRBV28	.	TRBJ2-1	TGTGCCAGCAGACTCGACAGCTCCTACAATGAGCAGTTCTTC	CASRLDSSYNEQFF
.	TRBV5-1	TRBD2	TRBJ2-1	TGCGCCAGCAGCGAGTCAGCGGGAGGGTTATACAATGAGCAGTTCTTC	CASSESAGGLYNEQFF
.	TRBV5-1	TRBD1	TRBJ2-1	TGCGCCAGCAGTTATACAGGGGGCGCATACAATGAGCAGTTCTTC	CASSYTGGAYNEQFF
once	TRBV5-1	TRBD2	TRBJ2-3	TGCGCCAGCAGCTTGGGGCTAGCGGGAGTAGATACGCAGTATTTT	CASSLGLAGVDTQYF
few	TRBV14	TRBD1	TRBJ2-7	TGTGCCAGCAGCCTACGGACAGGTCATAACGAGCAGTACTTC	CASSLRTGHNEQYF
.	TRBV6-5	.	TRBJ1-1	TGTGCCAGCAGAAAACAGGGCCCTGAAGCTTTCTTT	CASRKQGPEAFF
.	TRBV6-6	TRBD2	TRBJ2-7	TGTGCCAGCAGTTACTCCCCTAGCGGGGATGAAAGGGAGCAGTACTTC	CASSYSPSGDEREQYF
.	TRBV13	TRBD2	TRBJ2-1	TGTGCCAGCAGCACGCCCGGGACTAGCGGGAGCAATGAGCAGTTCTTC	CASSTPGTSGSNEQFF
few	TRBV15	TRBD2	TRBJ2-7	TGTGCCACCAGCAGAGCACTAGCGCCCTACGAGCAGTACTTC	CATSRALAPYEQYF
.	TRBV11-3	TRBD2	TRBJ2-2	TGTGCCAGCAGCTTTCTTGGACTAGCGGGAGGTCACACGGGGGAGCTGTTTTTT	CASSFLGLAGGHTGELFF